Shown below are 18 T cell receptor beta chains from a single sample sequenced in a study of T cell responses to AZD1222 COVID-19 vaccine. TCRdb's table, derived via immunoSEQ multiplex PCR, lists solely in-frame clones and lacks some. Of about 180,000 clones in the sample, approximately 86% were seen once. This specimen was peripheral blood, taken on day 0 of AZD1222 vaccination. The receptors stem from an adult in good health.

The chain joins TRBV19 to TRBJ2-6; 11 bases agree with TRBD1. Germline V lookup: CDR1 LNHDA, CDR2 SQIVND (reference sequence). The CDR3 has 20 residues. The ends lost 5 bases at V and 1 base at J; junction bases unmatched: 13. The DNA for the CDR3 is TGTGCCAGTAGTCCCCGGACAGGGGGCAGAGTGGGATCTGGGGCCAACGTCCTGACTTTC. Amino acid sequence: CASSPRTGGRVGSGANVLTF.

As DNA, the CDR3 is TGTGCCAGCAGCCCCCAGGGGGGATCAGATACGCAGTATTTT. The encoded protein is CASSPQGGSDTQYF. The chain employs TRBV9 and TRBJ2-3, with a tentative D call TRBD1 (7 bases). The CDR3 contains 14 residues. Germline lookup yields CDR1 SGDLS and CDR2 YYNGEE. With 4 bases removed from V and 4 bases from J, the gap between germline ends came to 13 bases.

J is TRBJ1-5 and V is TRBV28; D remains unclear. The CDR3 consists of 14 residues. The V gene lost 3 bases and the J gene lost 1 base, with 7 bases spanning the gap. CDR1 is MDHEN, CDR2 SYDVKM, per germline. The CDR3 coding sequence is TGTGCCAGCAGTTTCCCGGCCAGCAATCAGCCCCAGCATTTT. As protein: CASSFPASNQPQHF.

This chain connects TRBV28 to TRBJ1-2; TRBD1 might be the D (5 bases). Germline V lookup: CDR1 MDHEN, CDR2 SYDVKM. The CDR3 runs to 12 residues. Deletions cut 4 bases from V and 6 bases from J, with 9 bases between. CDR3 region: CASSSGRDGYTF. DNA for the CDR3: TGTGCCAGCAGTTCAGGGAGGGATGGCTACACCTTC.

The rearrangement links TRBV24-1 to TRBJ2-7; the D gene is possibly TRBD2 (7 bases). With 5 bases removed from V and 1 base from J, the gap between germline ends came to 17 bases. The CDR3 is made up of 16 amino acids. CDR1 and CDR2 (germline): KGHDR, SFDVKD. CDR3 in amino acids: CATSGGGGQGSYEQYF. The CDR3, as DNA: TGTGCCACCAGTGGGGGCGGGGGCCAGGGTTCCTACGAGCAGTACTTC.

V usage is TRBV3-1 (or the pseudogene TRBV3-2) and J usage is TRBJ2-1; D gene unclear. CDR1 is LGHDT, CDR2 YNNKEL, per germline (reference sequence). The CDR3 has 14 residues. Deletions cut 5 bases from V and 4 bases from J, with 12 bases between. CDR3 DNA: TGTGCCAGCAGCTCCCCCAACACTTACAATGAGCAGTTCTTC. This encodes CASSSPNTYNEQFF.

This rearrangement joins TRBV11-2 to TRBJ2-5; weak D call: TRBD1 (6 bases). The CDR3 has 13 amino acids. The V end lost 5 bases, the J end lost 2 bases, and 9 bases lay between the germline ends. The germline CDR1 and CDR2 sequences are SGHAT and FQNNGV. CDR3 bases: TGTGCCAGCAGCCTAGGACAGCAAGAGACCCAGTACTTC. Translating it yields CASSLGQQETQYF.

In this sample, this clone turned up once. This sample includes further DNA sequences coding for the same CDR3. This chain joins TRBV28 and TRBJ1-1; D gene unclear. V gave up 2 bases and J gave up 0 bases, with 4 bases separating them. Germline V gives CDR1 MDHEN, CDR2 SYDVKM. The CDR3 contains 13 residues. The CDR3 bases are TGTGCCAGCAGTTTACCGGTGAACACTGAAGCTTTCTTT. This sequence encodes CASSLPVNTEAFF. Full variable domain (outside the CDR3, taken from reference TRBV28 and TRBJ1-1): DVKVTQSSRYLVKRTGEKVFLECVQDMDHENMFWYRQDPGLGLRLIYFSYDVKMKEKGDIPEGYSVSREKKERFSLILESASTNQTSMYLCASSLPVNTEAFFGQGTRLTVV.

The rearrangement links TRBV15 to TRBJ1-3, with unresolved D. Germline V gene sequence: CDR1 LNHNV, CDR2 YYDKDF (reference sequence). V lost 0 bases and J 0 bases, leaving 9 bases between the germline ends. The CDR3 spans 16 residues. The CDR3 spells CATSRDLKSSGNTIYF. The CDR3 DNA is TGTGCCACCAGCAGAGATCTGAAGAGCTCTGGAAACACCATATATTTT.

The chain carries TRBV5-1 and TRBJ2-3; 9 bases fit TRBD2. Germline CDR1 SGHRS, CDR2 YFSETQ. The CDR3 is made up of 16 amino acids. V shed 4 bases, J shed 0 bases, and the junction held 6 bases outside the gene matches. The CDR3 is CASSQNSGGSTDTQYF. In DNA, the CDR3 is TGCGCCAGCAGCCAAAATAGCGGGGGTAGCACAGATACGCAGTATTTT.

The rearrangement joins TRBV3-1 (or the pseudogene TRBV3-2) to TRBJ2-2; TRBD2 is a possible D gene (5 bases). The germline V and J ends were trimmed by 4 bases and 2 bases, with 11 bases remaining between them. Germline V gives CDR1 LGHDT, CDR2 YNNKEL (reference sequence). The CDR3 is 15 amino acids. This CDR3 is CASSRLASNTGELFF. The CDR3 region has the DNA TGTGCCAGCAGCCGTCTGGCTAGCAACACCGGGGAGCTGTTTTTT.

The chain couples TRBV2 to TRBJ2-7, with a possible D match to TRBD1 (6 bases). Germline-derived CDR1 and CDR2 are SNHLY and FYNNEI. Trimming pared 6 bases from V and 6 bases from J, leaving 9 bases between. There are 11 residues in the CDR3. CDR3 in DNA: TGTGCCAGCAGACGGACAGTCGAGCAGTACTTC. Its protein product is CASRRTVEQYF.

The gene calls are TRBV18 and TRBJ1-5; a possible D gene is TRBD1 (6 bases). CDR3 length equals 12 residues. V lost 6 bases, J lost 6 bases, and 9 bases lay in between. Germline values: CDR1 KGHSH, CDR2 LQKENI. CDR3 protein: CASSQGGQPQHF. In DNA, the CDR3 is TGTGCCAGCTCTCAAGGGGGTCAGCCCCAGCATTTT.

This chain joins TRBV6-1 and TRBJ1-2; possible D gene TRBD1, 5 bases. CDR1 and CDR2 (germline): MNHNS, SASEGT. With 2 bases removed from V and 4 bases from J, the gap between germline ends came to 17 bases. CDR3 length: 16 residues. The CDR3 DNA reads TGTGCCAGCAGTGAAAGGGTAACCGGGACGGCCTATGGCTACACCTTC. Protein sequence: CASSERVTGTAYGYTF.

In its sample, this clone was seen once. The genes are TRBV28 and TRBJ2-6; D is undetermined. V lost 6 bases and J lost 5, with 11 bases in between. Germline V gene lookup returns CDR1 MDHEN and CDR2 SYDVKM. The CDR3 consists of 14 residues. CDR3 nucleotides: TGTGCCAGCAGCCTAGGGTTACGGGCCAACGTCCTGACTTTC. Translating it yields CASSLGLRANVLTF. The entire variable domain, with the rest obtained from reference TRBV28 and TRBJ2-6, is as follows: DVKVTQSSRYLVKRTGEKVFLECVQDMDHENMFWYRQDPGLGLRLIYFSYDVKMKEKGDIPEGYSVSREKKERFSLILESASTNQTSMYLCASSLGLRANVLTFGAGSRLTVL.

The CDR3 is CASSESQIAKNIQYF. The CDR3 bases are TGTGCCAGCAGTGAATCCCAGATAGCCAAAAACATTCAGTACTTC. The J gene is TRBJ2-4, the V gene TRBV6-1, with D uncertain. Germline CDR1 and CDR2: MNHNS and SASEGT. The CDR3 runs to 15 residues. V was trimmed by 2 bases and J by 0 bases, leaving 8 bases between them.

The genes are TRBV2 and TRBJ1-5; 8 bases align to TRBD1. The CDR3 contains 14 residues. The junction had 5 bases not matched to a gene; V was cut back by 4 bases and J by 6 bases. Germline CDR1 is SNHLY and CDR2 is FYNNEI. The DNA for the CDR3 is TGTGCCAGCAGTGGACAGGGGCACGGTCAGCCCCAGCATTTT. Translating it yields CASSGQGHGQPQHF.

The gene calls are TRBV25-1 and TRBJ2-7; D is undetermined. The germline CDR1 and CDR2 sequences are MGHDK and SYGVNS. The CDR3 extends over 13 amino acids. Trimming shortened V by 2 bases and J by 6 bases, and 11 bases separated the two germline ends. The CDR3 sequence: CASSEGPAGEQYF. DNA for the CDR3: TGTGCCAGCAGTGAAGGGCCGGCCGGCGAGCAGTACTTC.